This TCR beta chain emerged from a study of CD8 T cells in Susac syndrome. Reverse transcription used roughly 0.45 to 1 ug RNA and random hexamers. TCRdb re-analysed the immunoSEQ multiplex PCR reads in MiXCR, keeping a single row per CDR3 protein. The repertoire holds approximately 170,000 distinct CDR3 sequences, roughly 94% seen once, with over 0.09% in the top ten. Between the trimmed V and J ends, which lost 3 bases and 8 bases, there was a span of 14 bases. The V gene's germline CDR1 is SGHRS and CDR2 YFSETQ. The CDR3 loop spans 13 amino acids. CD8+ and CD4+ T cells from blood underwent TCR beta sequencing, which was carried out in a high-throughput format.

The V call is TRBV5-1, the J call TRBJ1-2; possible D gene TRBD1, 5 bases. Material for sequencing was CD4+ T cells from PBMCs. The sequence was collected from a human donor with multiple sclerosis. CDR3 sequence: CASSSNPGAGYTF. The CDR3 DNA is TGCGCCAGCAGCTCTAATCCTGGGGCGGGCTACACCTTC.